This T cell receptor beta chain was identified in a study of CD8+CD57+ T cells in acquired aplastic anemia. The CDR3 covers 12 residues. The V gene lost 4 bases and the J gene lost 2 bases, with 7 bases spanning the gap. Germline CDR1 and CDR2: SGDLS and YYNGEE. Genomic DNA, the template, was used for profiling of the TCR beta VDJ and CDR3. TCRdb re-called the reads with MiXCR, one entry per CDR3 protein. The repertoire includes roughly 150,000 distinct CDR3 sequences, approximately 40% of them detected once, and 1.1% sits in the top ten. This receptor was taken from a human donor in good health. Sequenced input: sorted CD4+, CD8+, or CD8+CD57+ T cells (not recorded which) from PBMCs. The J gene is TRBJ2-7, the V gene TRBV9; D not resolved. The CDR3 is CASSQDAYEQYF. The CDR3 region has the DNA TGTGCCAGCAGCCAAGATGCCTACGAGCAGTACTTC.